This T cell receptor beta chain was recorded in a study of blood T cell repertoires in COVID-19. As for the study in general: Spain, Italy and the United States supplied samples that represented acute and convalescent COVID-19. Sources were T cells, B-cell-depleted T cells, or PBMCs; the material itself was cDNA or gDNA.

The CDR3 has 12 amino acids. With V trimmed by 8 bases and J by 4 bases, 1 base remained unmatched. Germline assignment: CDR1 MNHEY and CDR2 SMNVEV (reference sequence). In the original workflow: It was from reference gene primer amplification that nucleated cell counts were estimated. Only in-frame clones appear in the TCRdb table, and some are missing; sequencing was by immunoSEQ multiplex PCR. V, J and clone size are taken as reported in that table, and D and trimming were inferred from the DNA itself. This sample carries over 200,000 clones, about 90% of them seen once, and the ten largest clones take 2.7%. Seattle participants joined during active infection and were tracked over time.

The chain carries TRBV27 and TRBJ1-1; 10 positions match TRBD1. The source of this sequence is a man aged 25-45 years with COVID-19, enrolled during active disease. Sequenced material: peripheral blood. For the CDR3, the DNA is TGTGCCAGCTGGGACAGGGGCACTGAAGCTTTCTTT. Protein sequence: CASWDRGTEAFF.